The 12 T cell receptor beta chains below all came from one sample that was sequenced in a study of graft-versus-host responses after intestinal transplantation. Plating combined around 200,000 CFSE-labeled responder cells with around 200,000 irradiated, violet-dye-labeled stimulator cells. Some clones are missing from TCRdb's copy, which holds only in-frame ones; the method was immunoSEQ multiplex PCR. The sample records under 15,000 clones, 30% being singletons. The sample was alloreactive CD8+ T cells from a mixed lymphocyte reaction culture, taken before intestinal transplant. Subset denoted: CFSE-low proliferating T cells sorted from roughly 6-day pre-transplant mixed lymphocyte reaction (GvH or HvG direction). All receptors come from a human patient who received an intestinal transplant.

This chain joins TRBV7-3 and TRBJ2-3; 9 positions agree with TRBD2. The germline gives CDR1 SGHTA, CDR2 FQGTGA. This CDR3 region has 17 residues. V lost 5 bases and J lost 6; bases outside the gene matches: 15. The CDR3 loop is CASSDVVVAGGLDTQYF. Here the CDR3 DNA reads TGTGCCAGCAGCGACGTGGTGGTGGCGGGAGGGCTTGATACGCAGTATTTT.

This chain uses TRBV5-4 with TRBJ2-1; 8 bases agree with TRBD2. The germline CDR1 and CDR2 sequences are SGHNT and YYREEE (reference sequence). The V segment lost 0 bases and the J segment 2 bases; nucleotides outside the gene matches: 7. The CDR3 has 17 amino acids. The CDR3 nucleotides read TGTGCCAGCAGCTTGGCCCCACCGGGGGGGCCCTACAATGAGCAGTTCTTC. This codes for CASSLAPPGGPYNEQFF.

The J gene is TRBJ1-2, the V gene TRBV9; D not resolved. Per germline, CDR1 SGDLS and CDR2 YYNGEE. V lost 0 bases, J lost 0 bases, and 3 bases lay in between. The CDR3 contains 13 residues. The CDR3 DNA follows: TGTGCCAGCAGCGTAGCAGCTAACTATGGCTACACCTTC. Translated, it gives CASSVAANYGYTF.

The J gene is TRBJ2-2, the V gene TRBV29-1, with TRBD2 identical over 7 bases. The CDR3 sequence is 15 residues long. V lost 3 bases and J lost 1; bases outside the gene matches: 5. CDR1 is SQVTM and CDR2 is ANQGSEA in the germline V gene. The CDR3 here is CSVDGGVVNTGELFF. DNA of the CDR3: TGCAGCGTTGATGGGGGGGTGGTGAACACCGGGGAGCTGTTTTTT.

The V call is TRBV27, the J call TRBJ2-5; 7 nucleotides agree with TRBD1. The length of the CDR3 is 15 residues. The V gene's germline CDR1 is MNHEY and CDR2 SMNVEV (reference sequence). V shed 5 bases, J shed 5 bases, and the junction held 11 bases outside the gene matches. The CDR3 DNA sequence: TGTGCCAGCAGTGAAGGGGGCGCGGGTGGGGAGACCCAGTACTTC. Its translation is CASSEGGAGGETQYF.

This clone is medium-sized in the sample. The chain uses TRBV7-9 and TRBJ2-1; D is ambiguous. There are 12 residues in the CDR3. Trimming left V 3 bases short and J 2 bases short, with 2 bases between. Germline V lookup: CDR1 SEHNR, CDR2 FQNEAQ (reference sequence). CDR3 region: CASSFPYNEQFF. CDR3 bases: TGTGCCAGCAGCTTTCCCTACAATGAGCAGTTCTTC.

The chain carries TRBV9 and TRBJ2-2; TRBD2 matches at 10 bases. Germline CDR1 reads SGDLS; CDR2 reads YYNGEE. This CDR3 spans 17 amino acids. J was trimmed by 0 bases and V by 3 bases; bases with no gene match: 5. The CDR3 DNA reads TGTGCCAGCAGCGCCCCCCTAGCGGGGGCGAACACCGGGGAGCTGTTTTTT. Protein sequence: CASSAPLAGANTGELFF.

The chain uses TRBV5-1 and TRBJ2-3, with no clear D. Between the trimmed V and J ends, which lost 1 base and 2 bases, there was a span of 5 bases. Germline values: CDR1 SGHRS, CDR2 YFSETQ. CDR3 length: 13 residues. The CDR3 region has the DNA TGCGCCAGCAGCTTGATCGCCACAGATACGCAGTATTTT. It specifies CASSLIATDTQYF.

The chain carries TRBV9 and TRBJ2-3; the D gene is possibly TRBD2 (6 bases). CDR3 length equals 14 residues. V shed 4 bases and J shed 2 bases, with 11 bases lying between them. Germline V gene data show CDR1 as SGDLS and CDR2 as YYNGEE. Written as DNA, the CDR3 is TGTGCCAGCAGCCCCGGGAGCGACACAGATACGCAGTATTTT. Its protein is CASSPGSDTDTQYF.

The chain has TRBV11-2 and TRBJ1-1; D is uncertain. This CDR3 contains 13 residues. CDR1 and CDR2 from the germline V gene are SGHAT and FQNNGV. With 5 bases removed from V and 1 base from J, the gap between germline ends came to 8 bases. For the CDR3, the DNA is TGTGCCAGCAGCGCAGTGGGGAACACTGAAGCTTTCTTT. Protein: CASSAVGNTEAFF.

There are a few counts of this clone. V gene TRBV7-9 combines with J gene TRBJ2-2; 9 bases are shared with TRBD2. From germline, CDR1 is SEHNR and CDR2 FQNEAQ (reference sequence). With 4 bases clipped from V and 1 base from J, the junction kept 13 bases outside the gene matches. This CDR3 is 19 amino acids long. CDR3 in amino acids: CASSSLLLAGAQNTGELFF. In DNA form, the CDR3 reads TGTGCCAGCAGCTCCCTTCTACTAGCGGGCGCCCAGAACACCGGGGAGCTGTTTTTT.

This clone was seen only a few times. For the CDR3, the DNA is TGTGCCAGCAGCTTGGGACAGGGGAGAACTAATGAAAAACTGTTTTTT. This codes for CASSLGQGRTNEKLFF. The chain combines TRBV13 with TRBJ1-4, with 10 nucleotides matching TRBD1. The CDR3 consists of 16 residues. The trim removed 3 bases at V and 1 base at J, leaving 2 bases unmatched. Germline V CDR1 and CDR2: PRHDT, FYEKMQ (reference sequence).